This T cell receptor (beta chain) was profiled in a study of blood T cell repertoires in COVID-19. Study at large: T cells, B-cell-depleted T cells, or PBMCs provided the cDNA or gDNA that served as material.

V gave up 5 bases and J gave up 7 bases, with 17 bases separating them. Germline V gene data show CDR1 as SEHNR and CDR2 as FQNEAQ (reference sequence). This CDR3 contains 15 residues. Methods used by the authors: Amplification from reference gene primers served as the basis for estimated nucleated cell counts. The protocol was immunoSEQ multiplex PCR, while the TCRdb copy is restricted to in-frame clones and leaves out a portion. V and J calls and clone size are copied from that table; D and trimming were computed from the DNA. Altogether a few hundred thousand clones are present, roughly nine tenths being singletons, with the ten largest covering approximately 5%.

This sequence was found in a woman in her thirties or forties who had recovered from COVID-19. Sequences were obtained from peripheral blood. The rearrangement joins TRBV7-9 to TRBJ1-4; tentative D call: TRBD1 (5 bases). Written as DNA, the CDR3 is TGTGCCAGCAGCGATACAGGCACGGGAGGTGAAAAACTGTTTTTT. This encodes CASSDTGTGGEKLFF. Filled out from reference TRBV7-9 and TRBJ1-4, the complete variable domain reads DTGVSQNPRHKITKRGQNVTFRCDPISEHNRLYWYRQTLGQGPEFLTYFQNEAQLEKSRLLSDRFSAERPKGSFSTLEIQRTEQGDSAMYLCASSDTGTGGEKLFFGSGTQLSVL.